Shown below are 27 T cell receptor beta chains from a single sample sequenced in a study of cytomegalovirus exposure and HLA in healthy donors. The repertoire was sequenced with immunoSEQ multiplex PCR; TCRdb's copy has only in-frame clones and lacks some. Of under 150,000 clones listed, 85% to 90% are singletons. Sequencing input: PBMCs. These receptors all come from a woman aged 18 to 35 in good health and CMV-seronegative.

This clone was counted many times. This chain joins TRBV10-3 and TRBJ2-1; D gene unclear. The CDR3 runs 14 residues. The germline V and J ends were trimmed by 3 bases and 9 bases, with 15 bases remaining between them. Germline loops: CDR1 ENHRY, CDR2 SYGVKD. The DNA for the CDR3 is TGTGCCATCAGTGAACCCGACTGGCGCAGTGAGCAGTTCTTC. This encodes CAISEPDWRSEQFF.

The J gene is TRBJ2-3, the V gene TRBV10-3; 11 bases align to TRBD2. Germline CDR1 reads ENHRY; CDR2 reads SYGVKD. This CDR3 spans 18 amino acids. Germline trimming cut 0 bases from V and 0 bases from J; bases unmatched to any gene: 5. The CDR3 coding sequence is TGTGCCATCAGTGAGTCTGGGACTAGCGGAGGCAGCACAGATACGCAGTATTTT. It translates to CAISESGTSGGSTDTQYF.

This chain links TRBV5-6 with TRBJ2-7; 9 bases map to TRBD1. V was pared by 6 bases and J by 4 bases, with 8 bases of the junction left unmatched. This CDR3 has 14 residues. The V gene's germline CDR1 is SGHDT and CDR2 YYEEEE. CDR3 amino acids: CASMRTGVTYEQYF. CDR3 nucleotides: TGTGCCAGCATGAGGACAGGGGTCACGTACGAGCAGTACTTC.

The J gene is TRBJ1-1, the V gene TRBV6-5; D is unresolved. V was clipped by 0 bases and J by 1 base, with 9 bases between them. CDR3 size: 15 residues. Germline V gene data show CDR1 as MNHEY and CDR2 as SVGAGI. CDR3 coding DNA: TGTGCCAGCAGTTACTCGAATGGCAGGAACACTGAAGCTTTCTTT. It yields the protein CASSYSNGRNTEAFF.

This chain links TRBV9 with TRBJ2-7; TRBD1 matches 8 bases. The CDR3 loop spans 14 amino acids. The trim removed 4 bases at V and 4 bases at J, leaving 7 bases unmatched. Germline V gives CDR1 SGDLS, CDR2 YYNGEE. As DNA, the CDR3 is TGTGCCAGCAGCCCCCGACAGGGGACGTACGAGCAGTACTTC. This sequence encodes CASSPRQGTYEQYF.

This clone was observed once. The chain carries TRBV11-2 and TRBJ2-7, with D perhaps TRBD1 (6 bases). Germline CDR1 and CDR2: SGHAT and FQNNGV. The CDR3 totals 14 residues. V lost 5 bases to trimming and J lost 6 bases, with 17 bases between them. The DNA for the CDR3 is TGTGCCAGCAGCATGCTACAGGGTCTCCTCGAGCAGTACTTC. It specifies CASSMLQGLLEQYF.

The chain carries TRBV27 and TRBJ1-1; D gene unclear. There are 14 residues in the CDR3. The ends were cut back, 1 base at V and 2 bases at J, with 8 bases in the middle. Germline CDR1 is MNHEY and CDR2 is SMNVEV (reference sequence). The CDR3: CASSLYRTNTEAFF. The CDR3 DNA reads TGTGCCAGCAGTTTATATCGGACTAACACTGAAGCTTTCTTT.

This clone was seen only once. The chain employs TRBV7-3 and TRBJ2-2, with 7 bases fitting TRBD2. Trimming removed 1 base from V and 5 bases from J; junction bases left unmatched: 10. CDR3 length: 17 residues. Germline CDR1 and CDR2: SGHTA and FQGTGA. This CDR3 reads CASSLMGPGLRTGELFF. The CDR3 DNA reads TGTGCCAGCAGCTTAATGGGCCCGGGACTAAGGACCGGGGAGCTGTTTTTT.

This clone was counted at least ten times. The rearrangement links TRBV6-6 to TRBJ1-4, with D uncertain. CDR3 length equals 14 residues. Germline V gene lookup returns CDR1 MNHNY and CDR2 SVGAGI (reference sequence). Trimming cost V 2 bases and J 4 bases, with 8 bases left between them. The CDR3: CASSYAGNNEKLFF. In DNA, the CDR3 is TGTGCCAGCAGTTACGCGGGGAATAATGAAAAACTGTTTTTT.

This clone was picked up a small number of times. The J gene is TRBJ1-3, the V gene TRBV30; no reliable D call. The ends were cut back, 7 bases at V and 4 bases at J, with 14 bases in the middle. The CDR3 has 13 amino acids. Per the germline V gene, CDR1 is GTSNPN and CDR2 is SVGIG (reference sequence). This CDR3 reads CAYRERGGNTIYF. CDR3 in DNA: TGTGCCTACCGGGAGCGGGGAGGAAACACCATATATTTT.

This chain joins TRBV5-8 and TRBJ2-2; TRBD2 might be the D (5 bases). Germline V gives CDR1 SGHTS, CDR2 YDEGEE. Between the trimmed V and J ends, which lost 1 base and 7 bases, there was a span of 8 bases. The CDR3 contains 13 residues. CDR3 region: CASSLYRDGELFF. The CDR3 DNA reads TGTGCCAGCAGCTTGTACCGGGACGGGGAGCTGTTTTTT. The complete variable domain, with remaining parts taken from reference TRBV5-8 and TRBJ2-2, reads EAGVTQSPTHLIKTRGQQATLRCSPISGHTSVYWYQQALGLGLQFLLWYDEGEERNRGNFPPRFSGRQFPNYSSELNVNALELEDSALYLCASSLYRDGELFFGEGSRLTVL.

This chain connects TRBV2 to TRBJ2-2, with 7 bases lining up with TRBD1. The V gene end was trimmed by 1 base and the J gene end by 2 bases; junction bases not matched to a gene: 4. The CDR3 length is 16 residues. The V gene's germline CDR1 is SNHLY and CDR2 FYNNEI. CDR3 sequence: CASSEEGQINTGELFF. The CDR3 DNA follows: TGTGCCAGCAGTGAAGAGGGACAGATCAACACCGGGGAGCTGTTTTTT.

The chain uses TRBV18 and TRBJ2-3; TRBD2 matches at 8 bases. Germline V CDR1 and CDR2: KGHSH, LQKENI. V shed 0 bases, J shed 10 bases, and the junction held 0 bases outside the gene matches. This CDR3 region has 12 residues. CDR3 DNA sequence: TGTGCCAGCTCACCACCAGCGGGAGCGCAGTATTTT. Residues: CASSPPAGAQYF.

This sequence joins TRBV5-1 and TRBJ1-1, with 10 bases that match TRBD1. The CDR3 consists of 16 residues. Unmatched junction bases numbered 12, after V lost 7 bases and J lost 3 bases. CDR1 is SGHRS, CDR2 YFSETQ, per germline. Written as DNA, the CDR3 is TGCGCCAGCGTACTCGGAGGGACAGGGGCACACACTGAAGCTTTCTTT. This encodes CASVLGGTGAHTEAFF.

CDR3 bases: TGTGCCAGCAGTCCTAACCTAGCCGCTGAAGCTTTCTTT. Protein sequence: CASSPNLAAEAFF. The chain carries TRBV6-4 and TRBJ1-1, with D unresolved. There are 13 residues in the CDR3. Germline V gene lookup returns CDR1 MRHNA and CDR2 SNTAGT. With 5 bases removed from V and 6 bases from J, the gap between germline ends came to 13 bases.

This sequence joins TRBV16 and TRBJ2-3, with D possibly TRBD2 on 5 matching bases. V shed 1 base and J shed 4 bases, with 9 bases lying between them. The CDR3 covers 14 residues. Looked up from germline, CDR1 is KGHSY and CDR2 is FQNENV. The CDR3 sequence is CASSQWEPADTQYF. CDR3 bases: TGTGCCAGCAGCCAATGGGAGCCCGCAGATACGCAGTATTTT.

The chain is built from TRBV7-2 and TRBJ2-3; possible D gene TRBD2, 5 bases. Germline V CDR1 and CDR2: SGHTA, FQGNSA. CDR3 size: 15 residues. V lost 2 bases and J lost 1, with 10 bases in between. CDR3 coding DNA: TGTGCCAGCAGCTTATTGCTAGCAGGCACAGATACGCAGTATTTT. It specifies CASSLLLAGTDTQYF.

V usage is TRBV27 and J usage is TRBJ1-2, with TRBD1 matching over 8 bases. The CDR3 runs 17 residues. The J segment lost 6 bases and the V segment lost 2 bases, leaving 14 bases of the junction unmatched. Germline CDR1 and CDR2: MNHEY and SMNVEV (reference sequence). This CDR3 is CASSLRLRLGQVHGYTF. CDR3 coding DNA: TGTGCCAGCAGTTTACGACTGCGCTTGGGACAGGTCCATGGCTACACCTTC.

The chain employs TRBV7-2 and TRBJ2-7, with D possibly TRBD2 on 7 matching bases. This CDR3 is built from 13 residues. Looked up from germline, CDR1 is SGHTA and CDR2 is FQGNSA. V dropped 1 base and J dropped 12 bases, with 16 bases sitting between them. The CDR3 DNA sequence: TGTGCCAGCAGCTTAGTTTCCGGCGGGGGCGTGTACTTC. This codes for CASSLVSGGGVYF.

This chain links TRBV10-3 with TRBJ2-1; D might be TRBD2 (6 bases). The germline gives CDR1 ENHRY, CDR2 SYGVKD. There are 11 residues in the CDR3. Trimming cost V 10 bases and J 6 bases, with 10 bases left between them. The CDR3 loop is CATGTVNEQFF. The DNA of the CDR3 is TGTGCCACCGGGACTGTCAATGAGCAGTTCTTC.

The chain recombines TRBV11-2 with TRBJ2-1, with TRBD2 matching over 10 bases. CDR3 length: 18 amino acids. V gave up 0 bases and J gave up 4 bases; unmatched junction bases: 9. The germline V gene has CDR1 SGHAT and CDR2 FQNNGV. The CDR3, as DNA: TGTGCCAGCAGCTTAGATAGTCCTAGCGGGGGATTATACAATGAGCAGTTCTTC. Protein sequence: CASSLDSPSGGLYNEQFF.

Only a few counts were recorded for this clone. The chain employs TRBV27 and TRBJ1-6; weak D call: TRBD1 (5 bases). The germline V and J ends were trimmed by 3 bases and 5 bases, with 11 bases remaining between them. Germline V gene lookup returns CDR1 MNHEY and CDR2 SMNVEV (reference sequence). The CDR3 length is 15 residues. This chain's CDR3 is CASSFRGTNNSPLHF. CDR3 bases: TGTGCCAGCAGTTTTCGAGGGACTAATAATTCACCCCTCCACTTT.

The chain employs TRBV4-3 and TRBJ2-4; D ambiguous. The germline V gene has CDR1 LGHNA and CDR2 YSLEER. The CDR3 runs to 15 residues. V was cut by 1 base and J by 0 bases, with 7 bases left in between. The CDR3 spells CASSQGAKAKNIQYF. As DNA, the CDR3 is TGCGCCAGCAGCCAAGGGGCGAAAGCCAAAAACATTCAGTACTTC.

The genes are TRBV27 and TRBJ2-7, with a tentative D call TRBD2 (5 bases). This CDR3 spans 16 amino acids. The germline CDR1 and CDR2 sequences are MNHEY and SMNVEV (reference sequence). The V and J ends lost 2 bases and 3 bases respectively, with 17 bases between them. CDR3: CASSLGHPSGGYEQYF. CDR3 nucleotides: TGTGCCAGCAGTTTAGGCCACCCAAGCGGCGGCTACGAGCAGTACTTC.

To note about this clone: The sample carries other DNA sequences with the same CDR3. V and J are TRBV5-1 and TRBJ2-7; 8 bases agree with TRBD1. Germline loops: CDR1 SGHRS, CDR2 YFSETQ. This CDR3 region has 14 residues. V shed 4 bases and J 4 bases; nucleotides not matched to a gene: 7. Written as DNA, the CDR3 is TGCGCCAGCAGCCCCGGACAGGGTGGGTACGAGCAGTACTTC. The encoded protein is CASSPGQGGYEQYF. The variable domain in full, with the rest retrieved from reference TRBV5-1 and TRBJ2-7, is KAGVTQTPRYLIKTRGQQVTLSCSPISGHRSVSWYQQTPGQGLQFLFEYFSETQRNKGNFPGRFSGRQFSNSRSEMNVSTLELGDSALYLCASSPGQGGYEQYFGPGTRLTVT.

V is TRBV7-6 and J is TRBJ2-3; TRBD2 aligns across 8 bases. J was trimmed by 2 bases and V by 4 bases; bases with no gene match: 5. Germline values: CDR1 SGHVS, CDR2 FNYEAQ. CDR3 length: 15 residues. The CDR3: CASSSLAVDTDTQYF. The CDR3 nucleotides are TGTGCCAGCAGCTCACTAGCGGTAGACACAGATACGCAGTATTTT.

J is TRBJ1-2 and V is TRBV13; D is ambiguous. V lost 0 bases, J lost 4 bases, and 12 bases lay in between. The CDR3 is 15 residues long. The V gene's germline CDR1 is PRHDT and CDR2 FYEKMQ (reference sequence). This CDR3 is CASSLGAGYLYGYTF. The CDR3 nucleotides read TGTGCCAGCAGCTTAGGGGCAGGTTATCTCTATGGCTACACCTTC.